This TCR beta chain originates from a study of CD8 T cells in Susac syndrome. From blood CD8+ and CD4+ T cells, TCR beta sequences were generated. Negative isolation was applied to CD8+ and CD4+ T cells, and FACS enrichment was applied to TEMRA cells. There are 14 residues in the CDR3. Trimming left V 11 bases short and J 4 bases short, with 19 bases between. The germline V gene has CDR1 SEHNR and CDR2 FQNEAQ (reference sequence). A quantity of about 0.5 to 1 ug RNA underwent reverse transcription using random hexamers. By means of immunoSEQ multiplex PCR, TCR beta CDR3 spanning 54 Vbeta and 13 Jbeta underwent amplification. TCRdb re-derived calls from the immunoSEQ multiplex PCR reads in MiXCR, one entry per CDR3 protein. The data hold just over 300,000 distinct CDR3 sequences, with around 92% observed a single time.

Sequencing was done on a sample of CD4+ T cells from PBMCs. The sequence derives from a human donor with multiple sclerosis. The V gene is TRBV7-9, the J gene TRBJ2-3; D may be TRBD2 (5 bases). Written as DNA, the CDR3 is TGTGCCGGCATCCTACGGGGAGAAGCAGATACGCAGTATTTT. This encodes CAGILRGEADTQYF.